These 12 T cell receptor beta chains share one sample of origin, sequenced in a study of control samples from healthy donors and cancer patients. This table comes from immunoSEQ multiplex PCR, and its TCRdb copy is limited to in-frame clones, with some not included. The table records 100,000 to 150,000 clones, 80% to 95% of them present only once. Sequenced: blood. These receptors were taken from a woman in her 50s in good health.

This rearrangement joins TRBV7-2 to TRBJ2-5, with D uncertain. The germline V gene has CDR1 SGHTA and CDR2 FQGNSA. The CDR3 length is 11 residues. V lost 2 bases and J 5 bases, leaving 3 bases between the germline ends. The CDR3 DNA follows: TGTGCCAGCAGCTTATCCGAGACCCAGTACTTC. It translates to CASSLSETQYF.

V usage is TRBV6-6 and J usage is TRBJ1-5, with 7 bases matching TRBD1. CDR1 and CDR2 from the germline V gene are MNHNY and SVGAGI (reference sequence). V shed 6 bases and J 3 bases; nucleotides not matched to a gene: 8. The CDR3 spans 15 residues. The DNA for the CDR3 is TGTGCCAGCAGACCTCAGGGGGGACTCAATCAGCCCCAGCATTTT. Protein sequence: CASRPQGGLNQPQHF.

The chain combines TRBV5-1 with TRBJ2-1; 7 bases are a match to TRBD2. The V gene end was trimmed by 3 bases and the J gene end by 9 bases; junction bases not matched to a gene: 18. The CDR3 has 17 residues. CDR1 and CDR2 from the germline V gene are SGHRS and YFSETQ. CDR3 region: CASSSKPGLGGFGEQFF. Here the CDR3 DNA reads TGCGCCAGCAGCTCCAAACCCGGACTAGGTGGGTTCGGTGAGCAGTTCTTC.

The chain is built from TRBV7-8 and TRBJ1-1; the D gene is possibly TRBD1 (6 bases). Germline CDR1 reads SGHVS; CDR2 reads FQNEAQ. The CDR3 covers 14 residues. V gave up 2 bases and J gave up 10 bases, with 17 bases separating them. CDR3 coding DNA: TGTGCCAGCAGCTTAATACAGGGTAAAGGAGGAGCTTTCTTT. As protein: CASSLIQGKGGAFF.

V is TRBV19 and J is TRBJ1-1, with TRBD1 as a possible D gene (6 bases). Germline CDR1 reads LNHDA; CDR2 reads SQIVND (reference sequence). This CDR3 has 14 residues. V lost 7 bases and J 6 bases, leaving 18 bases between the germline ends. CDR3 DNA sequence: TGTGCCAGTACCCACAGGGTCCGCAGGGCTGAAGCTTTCTTT. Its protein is CASTHRVRRAEAFF.

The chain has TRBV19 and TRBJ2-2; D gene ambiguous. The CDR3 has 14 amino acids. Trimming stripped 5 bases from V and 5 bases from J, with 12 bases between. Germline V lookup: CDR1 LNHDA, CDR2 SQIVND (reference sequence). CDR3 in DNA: TGTGCCAGTAGTCGATCGTCGGTGACCGGGGAGCTGTTTTTT. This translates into CASSRSSVTGELFF.

The CDR3 region is CASNRGRWEKSFTDTQYF. In DNA form, the CDR3 reads TGCGCCAGCAACAGGGGGCGATGGGAGAAGTCCTTCACAGATACGCAGTATTTT. V usage is TRBV5-1 and J usage is TRBJ2-3; TRBD1 matches at 9 bases. After removal of 6 bases from V and 2 bases from J, the junction contained 16 bases not matched to a gene. This CDR3 has 18 amino acids. CDR1 SGHRS and CDR2 YFSETQ come from the germline V gene.

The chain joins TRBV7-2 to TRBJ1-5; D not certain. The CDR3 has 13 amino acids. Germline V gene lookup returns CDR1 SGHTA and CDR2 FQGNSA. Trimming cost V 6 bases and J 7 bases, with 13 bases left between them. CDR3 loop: CASSPEGGQPQHF. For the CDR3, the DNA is TGTGCCAGCAGTCCCGAGGGAGGGCAGCCCCAGCATTTT.

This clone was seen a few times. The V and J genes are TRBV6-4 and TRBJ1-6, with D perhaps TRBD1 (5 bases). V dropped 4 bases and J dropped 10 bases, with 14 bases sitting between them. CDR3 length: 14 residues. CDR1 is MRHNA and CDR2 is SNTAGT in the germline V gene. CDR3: CASSAGTSESPLHF. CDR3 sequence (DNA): TGTGCCAGCAGTGCCGGGACCTCGGAGTCACCCCTCCACTTT.

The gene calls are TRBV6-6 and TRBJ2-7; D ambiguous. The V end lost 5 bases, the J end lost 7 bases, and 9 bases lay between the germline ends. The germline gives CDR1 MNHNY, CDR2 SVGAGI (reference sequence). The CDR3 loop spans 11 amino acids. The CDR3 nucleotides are TGTGCCAGCAGTATAACCGCAGAGCAGTACTTC. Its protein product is CASSITAEQYF.

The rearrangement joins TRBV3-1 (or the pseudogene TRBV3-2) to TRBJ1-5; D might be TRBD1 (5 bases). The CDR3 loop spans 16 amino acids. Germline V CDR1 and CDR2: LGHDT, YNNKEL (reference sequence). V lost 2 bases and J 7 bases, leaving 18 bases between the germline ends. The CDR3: CASSQYFPGFMQPQHF. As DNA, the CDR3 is TGTGCCAGCAGCCAATATTTCCCAGGGTTTATGCAGCCCCAGCATTTT.

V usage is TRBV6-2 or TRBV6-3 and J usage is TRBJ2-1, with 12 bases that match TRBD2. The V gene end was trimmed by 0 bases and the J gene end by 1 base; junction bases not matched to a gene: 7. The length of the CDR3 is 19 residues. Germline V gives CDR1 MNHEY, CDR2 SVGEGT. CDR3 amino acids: CASSYSWTSGAPSYNEQFF. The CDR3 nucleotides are TGTGCCAGCAGTTACTCGTGGACTAGCGGGGCACCGTCCTACAATGAGCAGTTCTTC.